This T cell receptor beta chain emerged from a study of T cell repertoires and HLA-DP antigens. Repertoires were generated with immunoSEQ multiplex PCR, while TCRdb's copy carries only in-frame clones and drops some. The sample includes around 110,000 clones, about 92% seen only once; the top ten take about 0.25%. Details on this clone: No antigen is known for it.

The CDR3 covers 13 residues. CDR1 is MNHNY and CDR2 is SVGAGI in the germline V gene (reference sequence). The sequencing sample was made of CD4+ T cells from PBMCs. The chain employs TRBV6-6 and TRBJ2-7, with TRBD1 matching 10 bases. The TCR originated in a woman younger than 30 in good health and CMV-seronegative. The CDR3 DNA is TGTGCCAGCAGTTACGGGAACCGGGACAGGGGCGTCGTC. This encodes CASSYGNRDRGVV.